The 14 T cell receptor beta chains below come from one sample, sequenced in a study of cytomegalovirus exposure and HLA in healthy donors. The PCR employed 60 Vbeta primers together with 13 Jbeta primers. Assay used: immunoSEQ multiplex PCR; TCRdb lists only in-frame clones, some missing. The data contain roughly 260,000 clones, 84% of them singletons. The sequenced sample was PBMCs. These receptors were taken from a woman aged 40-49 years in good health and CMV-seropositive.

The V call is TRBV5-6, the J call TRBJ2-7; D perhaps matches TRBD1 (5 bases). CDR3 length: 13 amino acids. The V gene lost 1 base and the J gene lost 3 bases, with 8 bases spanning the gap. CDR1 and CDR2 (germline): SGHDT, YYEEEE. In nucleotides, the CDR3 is TGTGCCAGCAGCTTGCTAGGGGTCTACGAGCAGTACTTC. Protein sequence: CASSLLGVYEQYF.

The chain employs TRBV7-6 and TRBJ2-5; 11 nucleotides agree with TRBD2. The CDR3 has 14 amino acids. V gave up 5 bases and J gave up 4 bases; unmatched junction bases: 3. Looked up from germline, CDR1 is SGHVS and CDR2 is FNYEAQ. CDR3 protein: CASSRTSGRETQYF. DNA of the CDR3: TGTGCCAGCAGCCGAACTAGCGGGAGAGAGACCCAGTACTTC.

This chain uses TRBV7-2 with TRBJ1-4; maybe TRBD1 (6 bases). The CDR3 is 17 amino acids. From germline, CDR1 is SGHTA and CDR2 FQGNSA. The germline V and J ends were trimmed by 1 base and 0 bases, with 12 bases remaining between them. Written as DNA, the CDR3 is TGTGCCAGCAGCTTAGGCACAGGGTACGCAACTAATGAAAAACTGTTTTTT. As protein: CASSLGTGYATNEKLFF.

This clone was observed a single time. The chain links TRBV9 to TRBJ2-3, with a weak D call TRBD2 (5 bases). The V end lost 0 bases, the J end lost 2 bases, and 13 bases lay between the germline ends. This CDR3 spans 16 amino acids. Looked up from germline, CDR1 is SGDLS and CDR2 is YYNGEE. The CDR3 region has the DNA TGTGCCAGCAGCGTAGGAGCGGCCCTAATCACAGATACGCAGTATTTT. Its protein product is CASSVGAALITDTQYF. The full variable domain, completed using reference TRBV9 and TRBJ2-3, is DSGVTQTPKHLITATGQRVTLRCSPRSGDLSVYWYQQSLDQGLQFLIQYYNGEERAKGNILERFSAQQFPDLHSELNLSSLELGDSALYFCASSVGAALITDTQYFGPGTRLTVL.

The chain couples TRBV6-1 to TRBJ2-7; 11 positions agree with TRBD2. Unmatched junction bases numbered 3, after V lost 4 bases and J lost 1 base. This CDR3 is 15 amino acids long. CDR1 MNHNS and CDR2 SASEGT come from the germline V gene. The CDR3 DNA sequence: TGTGCCAGCAGTGTCACTAGCGGGAGTTCCTACGAGCAGTACTTC. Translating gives CASSVTSGSSYEQYF.

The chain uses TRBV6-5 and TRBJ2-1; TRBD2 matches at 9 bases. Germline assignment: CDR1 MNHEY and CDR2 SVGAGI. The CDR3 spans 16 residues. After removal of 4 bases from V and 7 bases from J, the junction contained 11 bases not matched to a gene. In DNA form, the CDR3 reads TGTGCCAGCAGTTCCAGCGGGAGGCCTGAAAAAAATGAGCAGTTCTTC. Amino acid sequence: CASSSSGRPEKNEQFF.

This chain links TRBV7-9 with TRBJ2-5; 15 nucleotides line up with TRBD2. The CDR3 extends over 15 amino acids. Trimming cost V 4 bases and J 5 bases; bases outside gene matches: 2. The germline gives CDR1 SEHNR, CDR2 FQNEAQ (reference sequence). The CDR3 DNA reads TGTGCCAGCAGCTCAGGACTAGCGGGGGGGGAGACCCAGTACTTC. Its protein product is CASSSGLAGGETQYF.

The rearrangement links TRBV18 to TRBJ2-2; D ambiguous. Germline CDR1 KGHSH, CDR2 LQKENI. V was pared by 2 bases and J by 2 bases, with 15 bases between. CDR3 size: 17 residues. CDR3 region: CASSPISLAGNTGELFF. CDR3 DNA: TGTGCCAGCTCACCAATCTCGTTAGCCGGAAACACCGGGGAGCTGTTTTTT.

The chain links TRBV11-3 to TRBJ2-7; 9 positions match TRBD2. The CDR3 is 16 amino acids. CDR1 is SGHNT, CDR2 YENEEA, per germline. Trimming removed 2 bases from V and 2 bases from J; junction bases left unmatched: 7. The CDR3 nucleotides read TGTGCCAGCAGCTTAACGAAGGGCGGGAGGGCCTACGAGCAGTACTTC. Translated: CASSLTKGGRAYEQYF.

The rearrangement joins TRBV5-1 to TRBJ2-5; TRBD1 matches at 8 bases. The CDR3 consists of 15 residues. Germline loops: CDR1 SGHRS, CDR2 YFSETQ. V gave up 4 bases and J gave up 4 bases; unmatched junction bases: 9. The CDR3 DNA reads TGCGCCAGCAGCGACGGACAGGGAGAGGGAGAGACCCAGTACTTC. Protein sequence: CASSDGQGEGETQYF. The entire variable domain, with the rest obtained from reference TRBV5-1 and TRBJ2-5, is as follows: KAGVTQTPRYLIKTRGQQVTLSCSPISGHRSVSWYQQTPGQGLQFLFEYFSETQRNKGNFPGRFSGRQFSNSRSEMNVSTLELGDSALYLCASSDGQGEGETQYFGPGTRLLVL.

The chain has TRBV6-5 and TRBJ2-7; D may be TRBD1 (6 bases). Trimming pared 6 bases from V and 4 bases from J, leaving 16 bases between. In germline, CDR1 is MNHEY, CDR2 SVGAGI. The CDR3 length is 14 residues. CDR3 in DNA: TGTGCCAGCAGCCGCGACAGGAGACCGTACGAGCAGTACTTC. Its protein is CASSRDRRPYEQYF.

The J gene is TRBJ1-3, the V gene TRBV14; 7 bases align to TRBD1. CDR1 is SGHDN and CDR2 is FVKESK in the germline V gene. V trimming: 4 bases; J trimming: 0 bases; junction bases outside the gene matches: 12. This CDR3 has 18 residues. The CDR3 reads CASSLPIHRGHSGNTIYF. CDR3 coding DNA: TGTGCCAGCAGCCTTCCTATTCACAGGGGCCACTCTGGAAACACCATATATTTT.

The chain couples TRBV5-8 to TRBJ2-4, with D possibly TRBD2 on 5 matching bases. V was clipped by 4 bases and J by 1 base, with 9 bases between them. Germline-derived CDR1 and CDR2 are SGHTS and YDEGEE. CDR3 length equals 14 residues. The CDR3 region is CASSLPGAKNIQYF. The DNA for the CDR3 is TGTGCCAGCAGCCTGCCGGGGGCCAAAAACATTCAGTACTTC. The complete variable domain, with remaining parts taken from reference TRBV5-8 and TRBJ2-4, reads EAGVTQSPTHLIKTRGQQATLRCSPISGHTSVYWYQQALGLGLQFLLWYDEGEERNRGNFPPRFSGRQFPNYSSELNVNALELEDSALYLCASSLPGAKNIQYFGAGTRLSVL.

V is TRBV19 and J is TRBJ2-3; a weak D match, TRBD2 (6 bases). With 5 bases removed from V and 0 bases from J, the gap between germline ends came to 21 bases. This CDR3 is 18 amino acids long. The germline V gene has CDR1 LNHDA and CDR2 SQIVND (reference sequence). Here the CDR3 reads CASSGAGRTTGSTDTQYF. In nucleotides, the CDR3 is TGTGCCAGTAGTGGCGCGGGACGGACTACCGGGAGCACAGATACGCAGTATTTT.